A single sample is the source of the 12 T cell receptor beta chains below, sequenced in a study of regulatory T cells in long-lasting Graves disease. The sample's time point: persistent/refractory GD, antithyroid drugs over 5 years with positive TRAb. Preparation of the TCR library used RNA extracted from PBMCs. For TCR beta, libraries came from iRepertoire HTBI primers and Arm-PCR of CDR3 regions. MiXCR was run by TCRdb on the multiplex PCR reads, yielding one entry per CDR3 protein. The sample lists under 500,000 distinct CDR3 sequences; under 25% were seen once. The starting material was peripheral blood mononuclear cells (PBMCs), obtained when the disease was refractory, from a patient treated with antithyroid drugs. These receptors all stem from a female donor with Graves disease.

Notes on this clonotype: A read error may be the cause here, since a much bigger clone is one base away. The V and J genes are TRBV11-2 and TRBJ2-7; 12 nucleotides line up with TRBD2. In germline, CDR1 is SGHAT, CDR2 FQNNGV. The CDR3 covers 18 residues. The chain's CDR3 is CASSLLAGGGTFSYEQHF. The CDR3 DNA reads TGTGCCAGCAGCCTTCTAGCGGGAGGGGGCACTTTCTCCTACGAGCAGCACTTC.

This clonotype was recorded at least ten times. The chain links TRBV20-1 to TRBJ1-2; no definite D call. The CDR3 runs to 13 residues. CDR1 is DFQATT, CDR2 SNEGSKA, per germline (reference sequence). Trimming removed 3 bases from V and 2 bases from J, with 10 bases in between. As DNA, the CDR3 is TGCAGTGCTAGGGAGACCGGGAACTATGGCTACACCTTC. It translates to CSARETGNYGYTF.

In nucleotides, the CDR3 is TGTGCCAGCAGTTTAAGGACAGGGAGTGGTCCGGGCTATGGCTACACCTTC. Its translation: CASSLRTGSGPGYGYTF. The rearrangement links TRBV12-3 or TRBV12-4 to TRBJ1-2, with TRBD1 identical over 8 bases. Trimming removed 2 bases from V and 4 bases from J; junction bases left unmatched: 12. The CDR3 runs to 17 residues.

The table lists this clonotype with a few counts. This sequence joins TRBV6-1 and TRBJ1-2; D unresolved. With 8 bases removed from V and 0 bases from J, the gap between germline ends came to 10 bases. Per germline, CDR1 MNHNS and CDR2 SASEGT. The CDR3 has 13 amino acids. The CDR3 here is CASGPVSNYGYTF. The CDR3, as DNA: TGTGCCAGCGGCCCCGTTTCTAACTATGGCTACACCTTC.

The rearrangement joins TRBV7-2 to TRBJ1-5; D unresolved. The ends were cut back, 5 bases at V and 4 bases at J, with 9 bases in the middle. The CDR3 sequence is 13 residues long. The germline gives CDR1 SGHTA, CDR2 FQGNSA. The CDR3 reads CASSPQENQPQHF. The DNA of the CDR3 is TGTGCCAGCAGCCCCCAGGAAAATCAGCCCCAGCATTTT.

This chain links TRBV6-1 with TRBJ2-7; the D is unclear. The ends were cut back, 6 bases at V and 2 bases at J, with 17 bases in the middle. Germline CDR1 reads MNHNS; CDR2 reads SASEGT. This CDR3 spans 15 amino acids. This chain's CDR3 is CASRLAGPGPYEQYF. The CDR3 nucleotides are TGTGCCAGCAGGCTGGCCGGGCCGGGTCCCTACGAGCAGTACTTC.

This clonotype has a handful of counts. The J gene is TRBJ2-5, the V gene TRBV6-1, with D possibly being TRBD1 (5 bases). V shed 7 bases and J shed 0 bases, with 12 bases lying between them. This CDR3 has 14 residues. Germline V CDR1 and CDR2: MNHNS, SASEGT. Written as DNA, the CDR3 is TGTGCCAGCACCAAAGGGGCAAACCAAGAGACCCAGTACTTC. Amino acid sequence: CASTKGANQETQYF.

This clonotype was seen many times. V is TRBV2 and J is TRBJ1-1; TRBD1 is a possible D gene (6 bases). V lost 2 bases and J 11 bases, leaving 12 bases between the germline ends. CDR1 SNHLY and CDR2 FYNNEI come from the germline V gene. The CDR3 is 12 residues long. The CDR3 DNA is TGTGCCAGCAGTGAAAGGCCTCAGGGGGCTTTCTTT. It translates to CASSERPQGAFF. Full variable domain (remainder filled in from reference TRBV2 and TRBJ1-1): EPEVTQTPSHQVTQMGQEVILRCVPISNHLYFYWYRQILGQKVEFLVSFYNNEISEKSEIFDDQFSVERPDGSNFTLKIRSTKLEDSAMYFCASSERPQGAFFGQGTRLTVV.

This clonotype appeared a few times. The chain uses TRBV5-1 and TRBJ1-1; D not certain. With 3 bases removed from V and 6 bases from J, the gap between germline ends came to 27 bases. Germline V lookup: CDR1 SGHRS, CDR2 YFSETQ. The CDR3 is 18 residues long. The CDR3 coding sequence is TGCGCCAGCAGCTCGCGAATACCCCAGGAAAGTTTACAGCCTGAAGCTTTCTTT. Protein sequence: CASSSRIPQESLQPEAFF.

This sequence joins TRBV6-2 or TRBV6-3 and TRBJ2-7; 8 nucleotides align to TRBD1. Trimming at V came to 6 bases and at J to 4 bases, leaving 8 bases not matched to a gene. CDR3 size: 14 residues. Looked up from germline, CDR1 is MNHEY and CDR2 is SVGEGT. CDR3 coding DNA: TGTGCCAGCAGCCGGACAGGGATCTGGTACGAGCAGTACTTC. This sequence encodes CASSRTGIWYEQYF.

This clonotype was seen many times. The chain combines TRBV10-2 with TRBJ2-1; no firm D call. V gave up 7 bases and J gave up 8 bases, with 9 bases separating them. This CDR3 is built from 11 residues. Germline V lookup: CDR1 WSHSY, CDR2 SAAADI. The CDR3 region is CASNPRDEQFF. In DNA form, the CDR3 reads TGCGCCAGCAATCCGAGAGATGAGCAGTTCTTC.

This clonotype was observed a handful of times. J is TRBJ1-2 and V is TRBV4-3; 10 nucleotides align to TRBD1. The CDR3 length is 20 residues. Germline V gene data show CDR1 as LGHNA and CDR2 as YSLEER. The trim removed 0 bases at V and 4 bases at J, leaving 17 bases unmatched. CDR3 in DNA: TGCGCCAGCAGCCAAGATCCAATCCGGGACAGGGGCCTCCTTGGCTATGGCTACACCTTC. Translation gives CASSQDPIRDRGLLGYGYTF.